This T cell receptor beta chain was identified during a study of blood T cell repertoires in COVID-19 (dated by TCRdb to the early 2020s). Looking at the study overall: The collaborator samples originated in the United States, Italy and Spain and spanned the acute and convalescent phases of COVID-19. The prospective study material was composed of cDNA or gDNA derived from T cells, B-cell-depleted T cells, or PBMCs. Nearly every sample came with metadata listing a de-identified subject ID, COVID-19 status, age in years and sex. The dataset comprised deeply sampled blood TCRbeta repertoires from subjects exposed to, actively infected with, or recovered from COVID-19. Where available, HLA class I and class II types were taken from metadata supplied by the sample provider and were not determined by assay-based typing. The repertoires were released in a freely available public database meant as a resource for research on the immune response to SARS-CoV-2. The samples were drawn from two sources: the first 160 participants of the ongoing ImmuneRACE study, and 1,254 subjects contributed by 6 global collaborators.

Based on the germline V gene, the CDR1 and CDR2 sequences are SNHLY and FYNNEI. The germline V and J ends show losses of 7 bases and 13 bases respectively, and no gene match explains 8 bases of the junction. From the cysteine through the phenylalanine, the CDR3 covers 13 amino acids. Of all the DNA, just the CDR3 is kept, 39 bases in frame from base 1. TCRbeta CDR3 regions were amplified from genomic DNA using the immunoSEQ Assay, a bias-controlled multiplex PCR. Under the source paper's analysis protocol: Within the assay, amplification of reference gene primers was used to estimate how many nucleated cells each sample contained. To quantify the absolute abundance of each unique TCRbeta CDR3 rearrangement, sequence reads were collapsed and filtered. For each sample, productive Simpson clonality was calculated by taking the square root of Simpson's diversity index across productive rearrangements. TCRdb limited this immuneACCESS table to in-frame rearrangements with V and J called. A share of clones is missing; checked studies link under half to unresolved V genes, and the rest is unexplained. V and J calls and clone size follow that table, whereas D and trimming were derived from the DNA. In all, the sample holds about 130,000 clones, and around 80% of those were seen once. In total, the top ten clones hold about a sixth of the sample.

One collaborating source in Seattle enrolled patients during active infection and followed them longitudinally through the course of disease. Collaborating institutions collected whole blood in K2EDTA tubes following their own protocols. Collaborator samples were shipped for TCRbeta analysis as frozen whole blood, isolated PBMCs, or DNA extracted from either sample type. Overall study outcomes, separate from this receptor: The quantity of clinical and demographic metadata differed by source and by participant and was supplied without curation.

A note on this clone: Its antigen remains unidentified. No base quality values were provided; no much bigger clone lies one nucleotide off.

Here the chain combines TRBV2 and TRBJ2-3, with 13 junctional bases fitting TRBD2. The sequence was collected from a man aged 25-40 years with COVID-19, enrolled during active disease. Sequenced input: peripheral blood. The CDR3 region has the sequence CASTGLAGAYKYF. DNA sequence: TGTGCCAGCACTGGACTAGCGGGAGCTTATAAGTATTTT.